This TCR beta chain was retrieved from a study of T cell responses to AZD1222 COVID-19 vaccine. Points from the study as a whole: Most donors were white British, females outnumbered males, and clonal diversity was possibly underestimated. Spike-specific TCR breadth and depth were elevated following two AZD1222 doses. Repertoires were obtained only post-peak T cell response.

Deletions cut 5 bases from V and 8 bases from J, with 9 bases between. This CDR3 comprises 11 residues. Germline loops: CDR1 MNHEY, CDR2 SMNVEV (reference sequence). Profiling relied on immunoSEQ multiplex PCR, and the TCRdb table lists in-frame clones only, not all of them. The sample yields about 130,000 clones, roughly 86% seen once. Some second doses came at about 4 weeks and others at about 12 weeks; these were pooled. Comments on this clone: The antigen is unknown.

The receptor was derived from an adult who received the AZD1222 COVID-19 vaccine. The input for sequencing was peripheral blood, taken 28 days after the second AZD1222 dose. V usage is TRBV27 and J usage is TRBJ1-2; no clear D. CDR3 sequence: CASSDGIGYTF. The CDR3 DNA reads TGTGCCAGCAGTGACGGTATCGGCTACACCTTC.